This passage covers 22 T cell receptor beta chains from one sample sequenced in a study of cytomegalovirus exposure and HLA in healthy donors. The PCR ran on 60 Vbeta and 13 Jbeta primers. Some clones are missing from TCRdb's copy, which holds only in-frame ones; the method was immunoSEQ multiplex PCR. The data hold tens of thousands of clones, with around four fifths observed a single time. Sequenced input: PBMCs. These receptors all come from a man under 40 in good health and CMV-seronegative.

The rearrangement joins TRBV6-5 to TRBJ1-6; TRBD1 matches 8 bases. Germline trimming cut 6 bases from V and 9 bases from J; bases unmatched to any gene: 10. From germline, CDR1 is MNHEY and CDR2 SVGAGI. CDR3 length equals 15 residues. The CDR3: CASSDDRGGGSPLHF. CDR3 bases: TGTGCCAGCAGCGATGACAGGGGAGGTGGTTCACCCCTCCACTTT.

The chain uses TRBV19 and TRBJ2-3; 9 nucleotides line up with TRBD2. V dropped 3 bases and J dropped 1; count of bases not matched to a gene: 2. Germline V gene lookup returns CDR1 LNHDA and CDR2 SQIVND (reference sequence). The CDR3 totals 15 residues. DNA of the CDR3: TGTGCCAGTAGTATGAGGACTAGCGGCACAGATACGCAGTATTTT. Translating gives CASSMRTSGTDTQYF.

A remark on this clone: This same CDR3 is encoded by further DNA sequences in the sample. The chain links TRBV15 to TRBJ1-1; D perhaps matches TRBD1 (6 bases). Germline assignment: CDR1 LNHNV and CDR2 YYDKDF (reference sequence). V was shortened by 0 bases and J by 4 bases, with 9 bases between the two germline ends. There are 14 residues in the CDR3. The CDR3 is CATSRDIQGTEAFF. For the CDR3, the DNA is TGTGCCACCAGCAGAGACATACAGGGCACTGAAGCTTTCTTT.

DNA of the CDR3: TGCGCCAGCAGCTTGGTTACAGAGAACTATGGCTACACCTTC. It encodes CASSLVTENYGYTF. This chain connects TRBV5-1 to TRBJ1-2; D not resolved. The CDR3 has 14 residues. The germline V gene has CDR1 SGHRS and CDR2 YFSETQ. Trimming pared 0 bases from V and 2 bases from J, leaving 8 bases between.

This CDR3 reads CAWSPERVEKLFF. The CDR3 DNA reads TGTGCCTGGAGCCCGGAGAGGGTTGAAAAACTGTTTTTT. This chain joins TRBV30 and TRBJ1-4; the D is unclear. CDR3 length equals 13 residues. V shed 3 bases and J shed 7 bases, with 12 bases lying between them. Germline CDR1 and CDR2: GTSNPN and SVGIG (reference sequence).

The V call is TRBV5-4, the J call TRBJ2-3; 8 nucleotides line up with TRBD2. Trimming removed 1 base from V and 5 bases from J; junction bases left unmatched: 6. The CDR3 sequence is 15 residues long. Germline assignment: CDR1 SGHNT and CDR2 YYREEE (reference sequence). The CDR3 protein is CASSLYGGAGDTQYF. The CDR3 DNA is TGTGCCAGCAGCTTGTACGGGGGGGCGGGAGATACGCAGTATTTT.

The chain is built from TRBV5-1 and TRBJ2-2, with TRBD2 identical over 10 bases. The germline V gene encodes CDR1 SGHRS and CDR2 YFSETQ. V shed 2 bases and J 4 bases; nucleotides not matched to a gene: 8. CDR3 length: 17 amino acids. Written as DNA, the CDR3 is TGCGCCAGCAGCTTCTCTTCCGCTAGCGGGGGCACCGGGGAGCTGTTTTTT. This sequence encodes CASSFSSASGGTGELFF.

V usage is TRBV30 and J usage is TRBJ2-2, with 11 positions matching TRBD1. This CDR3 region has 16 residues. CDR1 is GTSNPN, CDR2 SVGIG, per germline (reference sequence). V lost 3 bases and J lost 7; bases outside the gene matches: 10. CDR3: CAWRDYGTGGDGELFF. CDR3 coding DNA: TGTGCCTGGAGGGATTACGGGACAGGGGGTGACGGGGAGCTGTTTTTT.

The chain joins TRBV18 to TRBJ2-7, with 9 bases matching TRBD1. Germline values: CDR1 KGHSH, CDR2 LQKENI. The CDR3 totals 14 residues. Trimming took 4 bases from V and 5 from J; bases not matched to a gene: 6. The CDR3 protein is CASSRGQGVDEQYF. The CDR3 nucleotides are TGTGCCAGCTCACGGGGACAGGGTGTGGACGAGCAGTACTTC.

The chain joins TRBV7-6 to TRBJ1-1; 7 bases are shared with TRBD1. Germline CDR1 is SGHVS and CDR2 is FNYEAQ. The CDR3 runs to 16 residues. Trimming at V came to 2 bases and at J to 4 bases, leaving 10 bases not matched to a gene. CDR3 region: CASSLSQGSGSTEAFF. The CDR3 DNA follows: TGTGCCAGCAGCTTATCACAGGGGAGTGGGAGCACTGAAGCTTTCTTT.

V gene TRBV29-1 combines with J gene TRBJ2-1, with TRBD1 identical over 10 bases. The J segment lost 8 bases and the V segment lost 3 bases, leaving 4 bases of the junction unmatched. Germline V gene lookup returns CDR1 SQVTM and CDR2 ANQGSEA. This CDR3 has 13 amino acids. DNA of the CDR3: TGCAGCGTTGACTTGACAGGGGGCGATGAGCAGTTCTTC. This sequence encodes CSVDLTGGDEQFF.

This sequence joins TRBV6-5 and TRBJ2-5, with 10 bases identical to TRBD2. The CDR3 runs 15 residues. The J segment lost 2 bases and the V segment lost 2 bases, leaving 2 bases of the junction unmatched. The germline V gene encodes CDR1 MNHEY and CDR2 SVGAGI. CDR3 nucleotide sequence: TGTGCCAGCAGTTACCTAGCGGGGGAACAAGAGACCCAGTACTTC. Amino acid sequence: CASSYLAGEQETQYF.

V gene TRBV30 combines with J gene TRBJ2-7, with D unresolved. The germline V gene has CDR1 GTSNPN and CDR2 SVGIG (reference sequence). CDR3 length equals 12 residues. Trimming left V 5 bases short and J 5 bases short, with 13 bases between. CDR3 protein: CAWFLSRHEQYF. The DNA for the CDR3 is TGTGCCTGGTTCCTTTCCAGGCACGAGCAGTACTTC.

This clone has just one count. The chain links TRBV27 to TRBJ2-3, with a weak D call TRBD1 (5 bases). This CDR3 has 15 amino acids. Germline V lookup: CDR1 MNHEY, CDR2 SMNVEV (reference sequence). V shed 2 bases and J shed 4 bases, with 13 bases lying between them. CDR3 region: CASSLDAGLADTQYF. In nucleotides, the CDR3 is TGTGCCAGCAGTTTAGACGCAGGGTTGGCAGATACGCAGTATTTT.

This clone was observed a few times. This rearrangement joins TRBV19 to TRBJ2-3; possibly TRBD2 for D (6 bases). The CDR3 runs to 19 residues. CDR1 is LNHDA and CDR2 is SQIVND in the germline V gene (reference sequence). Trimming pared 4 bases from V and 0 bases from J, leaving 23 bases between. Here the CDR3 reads CASSTVSFGGSASTDTQYF. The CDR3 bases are TGTGCCAGTAGTACTGTGAGTTTCGGGGGTAGTGCTAGCACAGATACGCAGTATTTT. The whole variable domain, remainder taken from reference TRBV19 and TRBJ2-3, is DGGITQSPKYLFRKEGQNVTLSCEQNLNHDAMYWYRQDPGQGLRLIYYSQIVNDFQKGDIAEGYSVSREKKESFPLTVTSAQKNPTAFYLCASSTVSFGGSASTDTQYFGPGTRLTVL.

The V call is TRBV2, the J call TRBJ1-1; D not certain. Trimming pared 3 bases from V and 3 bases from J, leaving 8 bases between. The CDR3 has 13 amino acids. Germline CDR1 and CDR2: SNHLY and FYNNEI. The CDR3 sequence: CASSDNRDTEAFF. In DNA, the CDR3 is TGTGCCAGCAGTGACAACAGAGACACTGAAGCTTTCTTT.

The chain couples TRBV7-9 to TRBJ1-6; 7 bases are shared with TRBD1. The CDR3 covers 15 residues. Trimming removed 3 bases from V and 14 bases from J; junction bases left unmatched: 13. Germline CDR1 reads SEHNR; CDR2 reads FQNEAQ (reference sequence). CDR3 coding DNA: TGTGCCAGCAGCTTCCAGACAGGGACCCTGGGGGCCCTCCACTTT. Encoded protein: CASSFQTGTLGALHF.

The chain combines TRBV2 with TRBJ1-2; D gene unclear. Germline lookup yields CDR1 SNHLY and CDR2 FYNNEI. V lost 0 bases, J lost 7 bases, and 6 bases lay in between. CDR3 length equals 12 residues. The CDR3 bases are TGTGCCAGCAGTGAAGCCCGAGGTGGCTACACCTTC. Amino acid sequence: CASSEARGGYTF. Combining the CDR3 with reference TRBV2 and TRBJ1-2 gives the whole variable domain EPEVTQTPSHQVTQMGQEVILRCVPISNHLYFYWYRQILGQKVEFLVSFYNNEISEKSEIFDDQFSVERPDGSNFTLKIRSTKLEDSAMYFCASSEARGGYTFGSGTRLTVV.

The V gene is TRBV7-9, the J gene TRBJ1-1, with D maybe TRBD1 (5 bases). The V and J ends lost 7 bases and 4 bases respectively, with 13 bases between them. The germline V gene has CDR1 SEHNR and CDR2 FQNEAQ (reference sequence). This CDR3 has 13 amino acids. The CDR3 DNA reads TGTGCCAGCATTCAGAAGGGGCGCACTGAAGCTTTCTTT. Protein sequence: CASIQKGRTEAFF.

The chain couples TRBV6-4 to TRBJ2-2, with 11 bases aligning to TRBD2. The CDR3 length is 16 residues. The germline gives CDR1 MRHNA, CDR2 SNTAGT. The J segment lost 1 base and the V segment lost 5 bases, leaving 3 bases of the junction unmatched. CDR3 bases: TGTGCCAGCAGTCCCCTAGCGGGGGGGAACACCGGGGAGCTGTTTTTT. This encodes CASSPLAGGNTGELFF.

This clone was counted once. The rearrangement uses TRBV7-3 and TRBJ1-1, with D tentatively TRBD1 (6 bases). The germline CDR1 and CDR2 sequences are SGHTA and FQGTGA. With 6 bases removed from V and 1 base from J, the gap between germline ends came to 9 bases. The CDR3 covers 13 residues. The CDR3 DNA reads TGTGCCAGCAGTCAGGACAGGAACACTGAAGCTTTCTTT. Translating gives CASSQDRNTEAFF.

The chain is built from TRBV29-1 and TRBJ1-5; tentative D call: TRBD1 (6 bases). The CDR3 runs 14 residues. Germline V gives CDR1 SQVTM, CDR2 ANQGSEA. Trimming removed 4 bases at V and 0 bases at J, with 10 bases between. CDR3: CSVAQGASNQPQHF. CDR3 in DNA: TGCAGCGTTGCACAGGGAGCTAGCAATCAGCCCCAGCATTTT.